Only a few counts were recorded for the clone carrying this TCR beta chain. As yet, its antigen is unknown. MiXCR was run by TCRdb on the 5' RACE reads, yielding one entry per CDR3 protein. The data show over 55,000 distinct CDR3 sequences, roughly 28% seen once. Findings and caveats of the study: Larger-cohort validation covered only one TCR beta V-J rearrangement.

V was shortened by 4 bases and J by 3 bases, with 16 bases between the two germline ends. Germline-derived CDR1 and CDR2 are SGHRS and YFSETQ. The CDR3 is 16 residues long. J is TRBJ2-2 and V is TRBV5-1; possible D gene TRBD1, 5 bases. Sequencing used tumor-infiltrating memory CD4+ T cells sorted from the breast tumor. The subset was: memory CD4+ T cells, CD4+CD45RO+CD25-. The TCR originated in a female donor with breast cancer. CDR3 loop: CASSLGQFSYTGELFF. In nucleotides, the CDR3 is TGCGCCAGCAGCCTCGGACAATTCAGCTACACCGGGGAGCTGTTTTTT.